Presented here are 9 T cell receptor beta chains from one specimen sequenced in a study of cytomegalovirus exposure and HLA in healthy donors. Both 60 Vbeta primers and 13 Jbeta primers went into the PCR. Only in-frame clones appear in the TCRdb table, and some are missing; sequencing was by immunoSEQ multiplex PCR. The data hold about 110,000 clones, with approximately 70% observed a single time. The sequenced sample consisted of PBMCs. All receptors come from a man aged 25 to 45 in good health and CMV-seropositive.

The rearrangement joins TRBV4-1 to TRBJ1-2; tentatively, D is TRBD1 (5 bases). Per germline, CDR1 MGHRA and CDR2 YSYEKL. The CDR3 is made up of 15 amino acids. V was pared by 1 base and J by 3 bases, with 12 bases between. CDR3 region: CASSQGSWGDYGYTF. As DNA, the CDR3 is TGCGCCAGCAGCCAAGGTTCTTGGGGGGACTATGGCTACACCTTC.

To note about this clone: One junction end disagrees with the germline gene, perhaps due to a read error. The chain couples TRBV7-7 to TRBJ1-1, with D perhaps matching TRBD1 (5 bases). This CDR3 contains 15 residues. Per the germline V gene, CDR1 is SSHAT and CDR2 is FNYEAQ (reference sequence). Here the CDR3 reads CASSLEGAPNTEAFF. CDR3 nucleotide sequence: TGTGCTAGCAGCTTAGAAGGGGCCCCGAACACTGAAGCTTTCTTT.

This clone was seen a handful of times. V and J are TRBV11-2 and TRBJ2-7; D is uncertain. CDR1 and CDR2 (germline): SGHAT, FQNNGV. Trimming shortened V by 1 base and J by 6 bases, and 10 bases separated the two germline ends. The CDR3 length is 13 residues. This CDR3 is CASSLVAGGEQYV. The CDR3 nucleotides are TGTGCCAGCAGCTTAGTCGCAGGTGGCGAGCAGTACGTC.

The chain links TRBV29-1 to TRBJ1-2; 7 nucleotides agree with TRBD1. V gave up 2 bases and J gave up 8 bases; unmatched junction bases: 2. This CDR3 region has 11 residues. Germline lookup yields CDR1 SQVTM and CDR2 ANQGSEA. This chain's CDR3 is CSVERDSGYTF. The DNA for the CDR3 is TGCAGCGTTGAAAGGGACAGCGGCTACACCTTC. The whole variable domain, filled in from reference TRBV29-1 and TRBJ1-2, reads SAVISQKPSRDICQRGTSLTIQCQVDSQVTMMFWYRQQPGQSLTLIATANQGSEATYESGFVIDKFPISRPNLTFSTLTVSNMSPEDSSIYLCSVERDSGYTFGSGTRLTVV.

The rearrangement joins TRBV29-1 to TRBJ1-1, with 9 positions matching TRBD1. Germline lookup yields CDR1 SQVTM and CDR2 ANQGSEA. This CDR3 has 13 amino acids. V was pared by 6 bases and J by 4 bases, with 6 bases of the junction left unmatched. The CDR3 sequence: CSVTRDRVTEAFF. CDR3 nucleotides: TGCAGCGTAACCCGGGACAGGGTCACTGAAGCTTTCTTT.

The rearrangement links TRBV5-4 to TRBJ1-1; 8 positions match TRBD1. CDR1 is SGHNT and CDR2 is YYREEE in the germline V gene (reference sequence). The length of the CDR3 is 15 residues. The J segment lost 5 bases and the V segment lost 4 bases, leaving 10 bases of the junction unmatched. The CDR3 DNA is TGTGCCAGCAGCCCAGCAGGGGGCTTGTGGACTGAAGCTTTCTTT. Translated, it gives CASSPAGGLWTEAFF.

The chain employs TRBV7-8 and TRBJ1-5, with a possible D match to TRBD1 (5 bases). The germline gives CDR1 SGHVS, CDR2 FQNEAQ. Trimming pared 5 bases from V and 7 bases from J, leaving 21 bases between. The CDR3 loop spans 16 amino acids. CDR3 bases: TGTGCCAGCAGCACCCGCAGGGTCGCTCCTATACAGCCCCAGCATTTT. The encoded protein is CASSTRRVAPIQPQHF.

The rearrangement uses TRBV5-6 and TRBJ1-3; 7 bases align to TRBD1. The CDR3 is 14 amino acids. Germline CDR1 SGHDT, CDR2 YYEEEE. Trimming at V came to 3 bases and at J to 6 bases, leaving 6 bases not matched to a gene. The CDR3 here is CASSSFRGENTIYF. CDR3 in DNA: TGTGCCAGCAGCTCTTTCAGGGGGGAAAACACCATATATTTT.

This clone was picked up a small number of times. The chain links TRBV4-3 to TRBJ2-1, with 8 bases identical to TRBD2. The CDR3 has 15 residues. Trimming cost V 3 bases and J 7 bases; bases outside gene matches: 8. Germline CDR1 and CDR2: LGHNA and YSLEER. The CDR3 is CASSQTSARENEQFF. The CDR3 DNA follows: TGCGCCAGCAGCCAGACTAGCGCGAGAGAGAATGAGCAGTTCTTC.